The sequence of this T cell receptor (beta chain) was determined in a study of blood T cells in healthy people across ages. Study conclusions and caveats: Long-lived donors exceeded aged donors in naive CD4+ cells and diversity. The recorded TCR beta diversity per million T cells decreased in a roughly linear manner with age.

Regarding this clonotype: The antigen remains undetermined.

This CDR3 is 14 amino acids long. The germline V gene encodes CDR1 SEHNR and CDR2 FQNEAQ (reference sequence). Trimming stripped 1 base from V and 7 bases from J, with 8 bases between. A second roughly 7 to 12 cycle PCR used barcoded and J-beta primers. TCRdb re-called the 5' RACE reads through MiXCR, storing one row per CDR3 protein. The sample holds about 720,000 distinct CDR3 sequences, over 20% seen once. This rearrangement joins TRBV7-9 to TRBJ1-6; no definite D call. The receptor's source is a man aged 65 to 79 in good health. Sequencing was performed on blood. The CDR3 region is CASSLVSANSPLHF. CDR3 coding DNA: TGTGCCAGCAGCTTAGTGTCCGCAAATTCACCCCTCCACTTT.